The 20 T cell receptor beta chains below were found in one sample sequenced in a study of immune reconstitution after stem cell transplant in scleroderma. TCRdb passed the RT-PCR reads through MiXCR, listing each CDR3 protein once. The data hold under 2,500 distinct CDR3 sequences, with 6.5% to 9% observed a single time. This specimen was acquired before or after autologous hematopoietic stem cell transplantation (not recorded which). The receptor set was obtained from a male donor with systemic sclerosis.

This clonotype ranks as medium-sized. This chain joins TRBV29-1 and TRBJ2-3; TRBD1 agrees at 11 bases. Germline-derived CDR1 and CDR2 are SQVTM and ANQGSEA. The CDR3 loop spans 13 amino acids. V dropped 7 bases and J dropped 6; count of bases not matched to a gene: 6. This chain's CDR3 is CSAPGQGVDTQYF. CDR3 nucleotide sequence: TGCAGCGCTCCGGGACAGGGGGTGGATACGCAGTATTTT.

This clonotype is classed as medium-sized. The V call is TRBV18, the J call TRBJ2-5; 11 bases align to TRBD1. Trimming removed 6 bases from V and 4 bases from J; junction bases left unmatched: 10. CDR3 length: 16 amino acids. Looked up from germline, CDR1 is KGHSH and CDR2 is LQKENI. CDR3 amino acids: CASSHPGQGAGETQYF. The CDR3 DNA reads as TGTGCCAGCTCTCACCCAGGACAGGGGGCCGGAGAGACCCAGTACTTC.

This clonotype is large (0.1 to 1%) in the sample. The chain is built from TRBV9 and TRBJ1-1; D is perhaps TRBD1 (5 bases). Per the germline V gene, CDR1 is SGDLS and CDR2 is YYNGEE. Trimming pared 4 bases from V and 0 bases from J, leaving 10 bases between. This CDR3 region has 14 residues. This CDR3 is CASSTGALNTEAFF. Written as DNA, the CDR3 is TGTGCCAGCAGCACTGGGGCCTTGAACACTGAAGCTTTCTTT.

This clonotype qualifies as medium-sized. This chain links TRBV2 with TRBJ1-4; D not resolved. With 3 bases removed from V and 4 bases from J, the gap between germline ends came to 9 bases. There are 14 residues in the CDR3. The V gene's germline CDR1 is SNHLY and CDR2 FYNNEI. The CDR3 loop reads CASSERAFNEKLFF. The CDR3 bases are TGTGCCAGCAGTGAGCGGGCCTTTAATGAAAAACTGTTTTTT.

This clonotype is large by share. The CDR3 region has the DNA TGCAGTGCTAGCTCGACAATTGAAAAACTGTTTTTT. Translation gives CSASSTIEKLFF. V and J are TRBV20-1 and TRBJ1-4; no reliable D call. The germline V gene encodes CDR1 DFQATT and CDR2 SNEGSKA (reference sequence). CDR3 length: 12 residues. Deletions cut 3 bases from V and 7 bases from J, with 9 bases between.

In its sample, this clonotype ranks as medium-sized. The chain employs TRBV20-1 and TRBJ1-5, with D uncertain. Germline CDR1 and CDR2: DFQATT and SNEGSKA (reference sequence). The CDR3 extends over 16 amino acids. The V and J ends lost 2 bases and 0 bases respectively, with 14 bases between them. CDR3 DNA sequence: TGCAGTGCTAGACAGAATGGACTTTATAGCAATCAGCCCCAGCATTTT. Protein sequence: CSARQNGLYSNQPQHF.

This clonotype ranks as large (0.1 to 1%). This chain links TRBV7-2 with TRBJ2-1; D perhaps matches TRBD1 (5 bases). Germline V CDR1 and CDR2: SGHTA, FQGNSA. The CDR3 runs 15 residues. V was cut by 4 bases and J by 0 bases, with 10 bases left in between. The CDR3 region is CASSSRTYSYNEQFF. CDR3 bases: TGTGCCAGCAGCTCGAGGACATACTCCTACAATGAGCAGTTCTTC.

In its sample, this clonotype is medium-sized. This chain links TRBV5-1 with TRBJ1-4, with D unresolved. This CDR3 region has 14 residues. The germline V gene encodes CDR1 SGHRS and CDR2 YFSETQ. The V end was cut by 2 bases, the J end by 7 bases, with 12 bases between. This chain's CDR3 is CASSFGGLGEKLFF. In DNA form, the CDR3 reads TGCGCCAGCAGCTTTGGAGGGCTTGGTGAAAAACTGTTTTTT.

This clonotype is medium-sized (0.01 to 0.1%) within its sample. The chain is built from TRBV9 and TRBJ1-1; a weak D match, TRBD1 (6 bases). V was pared by 3 bases and J by 0 bases, with 15 bases between. There are 16 residues in the CDR3. Germline V gene sequence: CDR1 SGDLS, CDR2 YYNGEE. CDR3 protein: CASSGGLQAMNTEAFF. In nucleotides, the CDR3 is TGTGCCAGCAGCGGGGGGCTACAGGCGATGAACACTGAAGCTTTCTTT.

This clonotype is medium-sized in the sample. The V call is TRBV7-2, the J call TRBJ2-3; tentative D call: TRBD2 (6 bases). The length of the CDR3 is 15 residues. CDR1 is SGHTA, CDR2 FQGNSA, per germline. Trimming pared 1 base from V and 1 base from J, leaving 9 bases between. Here the CDR3 reads CASSLDGRGTDTQYF. CDR3 coding DNA: TGTGCCAGCAGCTTAGACGGGAGAGGCACAGATACGCAGTATTTT.

In its sample, this clonotype ranks as medium-sized. V and J are TRBV12-3 or TRBV12-4 and TRBJ2-3; D may be TRBD2 (5 bases). The CDR3 sequence is 13 residues long. V dropped 3 bases and J dropped 4 bases, with 8 bases sitting between them. CDR3 protein: CASSLSGADTQYF. CDR3 nucleotides: TGTGCCAGCAGTTTGTCCGGGGCAGATACGCAGTATTTT.

This clonotype was counted once. V gene TRBV24-1 combines with J gene TRBJ2-1; D uncertain. The CDR3 loop spans 16 amino acids. The V gene lost 2 bases and the J gene lost 11 bases, with 21 bases spanning the gap. CDR1 is KGHDR and CDR2 is SFDVKD in the germline V gene. In DNA form, the CDR3 reads TGTGCCACCAGTGATTCGGCTAAGGACCAGCCAGTGAAGCAGTTCTTC. It yields the protein CATSDSAKDQPVKQFF.

This clonotype ranks as medium-sized. J is TRBJ1-5 and V is TRBV20-1; D remains ambiguous. Germline V gene lookup returns CDR1 DFQATT and CDR2 SNEGSKA (reference sequence). V was shortened by 7 bases and J by 6 bases, with 13 bases between the two germline ends. The CDR3 is 12 amino acids. CDR3 nucleotide sequence: TGCAGTGTTCGGGCCGACATTCAGCCCCAGCATTTT. It yields the protein CSVRADIQPQHF.

V and J are TRBV20-1 and TRBJ2-3; no clear D gene. The germline V gene encodes CDR1 DFQATT and CDR2 SNEGSKA (reference sequence). Trimming took off 6 bases at V and 3 bases at J, with 4 bases between the two ends. The CDR3 is 10 amino acids. CDR3 nucleotide sequence: TGCAGTGCATTGACAGATACGCAGTATTTT. Amino acid sequence: CSALTDTQYF.

This clonotype qualifies as medium-sized. The genes are TRBV29-1 and TRBJ2-3; TRBD1 might be the D (6 bases). Germline values: CDR1 SQVTM, CDR2 ANQGSEA. V dropped 4 bases and J dropped 2 bases, with 13 bases sitting between them. The CDR3 totals 14 residues. CDR3 nucleotides: TGCAGCGTTGTCGCCGGACAGTTCACAGATACGCAGTATTTT. Its translation: CSVVAGQFTDTQYF.

This clonotype is medium-sized by share. This chain links TRBV29-1 with TRBJ1-1, with D possibly matching TRBD1 (5 bases). The V end was cut by 4 bases, the J end by 5 bases, with 20 bases between. The germline CDR1 and CDR2 sequences are SQVTM and ANQGSEA. This CDR3 is built from 15 residues. The CDR3 loop is CSVAGRGGAGTEAFF. The DNA of the CDR3 is TGCAGCGTTGCAGGGCGAGGAGGGGCAGGTACTGAAGCTTTCTTT.

The rearrangement links TRBV24-1 to TRBJ2-1, with no clear D. Per germline, CDR1 KGHDR and CDR2 SFDVKD. The CDR3 loop spans 12 amino acids. Trimming cost V 8 bases and J 7 bases, with 11 bases left between them. In DNA, the CDR3 is TGTGCCACCACCACTGGACGGAATGAGCAGTTCTTC. Translated, it gives CATTTGRNEQFF.

By share, this clonotype counts as medium-sized. The J gene is TRBJ2-5, the V gene TRBV5-5; D gene uncertain. Trimming pared 4 bases from V and 0 bases from J, leaving 7 bases between. CDR1 SGHKS and CDR2 YYEKEE come from the germline V gene (reference sequence). CDR3 length: 13 amino acids. The CDR3 protein is CASSTRYQETQYF. In DNA, the CDR3 is TGTGCCAGCAGCACGCGGTACCAAGAGACCCAGTACTTC.

In regard to this clonotype: A read error may be the cause here, since a much bigger clone is one base away. Without the conserved terminal phenylalanine or tryptophan, this CDR3 likely stems from a read error. DNA of the CDR3: TGTGCCAGCAGCGCGGGGACCGACCTTACCGGCTACACCCTC. This gives the protein CASSAGTDLTGYTL. J is TRBJ1-2 and V is TRBV7-9, with a tentative D call TRBD1 (5 bases). V lost 5 bases and J lost 8, with 18 bases in between. This CDR3 comprises 14 residues. Germline V gene data show CDR1 as SEHNR and CDR2 as FQNEAQ (reference sequence).

This clonotype is medium-sized within its sample. The V gene is TRBV20-1, the J gene TRBJ2-7; no clear D. CDR3 length: 13 residues. Germline values: CDR1 DFQATT, CDR2 SNEGSKA (reference sequence). The germline V and J ends were trimmed by 0 bases and 4 bases, with 10 bases remaining between them. CDR3 bases: TGCAGTGCTAGAGACCCGAATGGGTACGAGCAGTACTTC. Its protein is CSARDPNGYEQYF.